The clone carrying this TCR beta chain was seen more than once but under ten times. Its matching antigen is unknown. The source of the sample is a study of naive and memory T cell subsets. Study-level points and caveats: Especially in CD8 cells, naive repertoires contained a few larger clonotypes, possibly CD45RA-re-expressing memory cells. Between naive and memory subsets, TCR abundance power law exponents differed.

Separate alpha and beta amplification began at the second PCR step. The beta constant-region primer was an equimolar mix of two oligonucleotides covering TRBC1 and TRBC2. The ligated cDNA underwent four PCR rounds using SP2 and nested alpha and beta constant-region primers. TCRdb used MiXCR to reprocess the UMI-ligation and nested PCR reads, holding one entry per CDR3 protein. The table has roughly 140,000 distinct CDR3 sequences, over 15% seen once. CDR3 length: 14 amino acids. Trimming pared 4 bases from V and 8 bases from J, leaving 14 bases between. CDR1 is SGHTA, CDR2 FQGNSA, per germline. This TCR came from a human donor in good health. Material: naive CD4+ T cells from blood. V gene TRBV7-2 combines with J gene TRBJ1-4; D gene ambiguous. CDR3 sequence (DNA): TGTGCCAGCAGCTCCGGGCAGGTGTACGAAAAACTGTTTTTT. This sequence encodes CASSSGQVYEKLFF.